This TCR beta chain was sequenced for a study of cytomegalovirus exposure and HLA in healthy donors. About the study: A preliminary data release comprised around 85 million unique TCRs obtained from HLA-typed donors.

Notes on the study in general: In an earlier analysis, most TCR beta V segments were productive about 87% or about 30% of the time. Association of a missense DCLRE1C variant with TCR beta V- and J-gene trimming was reported in a later analysis. Cytomegalovirus association was listed for 150 to 200 TCR beta chains.

Researchers ran the PCR with 60 Vbeta and 13 Jbeta primers. Using immunoSEQ multiplex PCR, the repertoire was profiled, and TCRdb retains in-frame clones only, with some absent. The sample lists some 140,000 clones; less than 85% were seen once. In the case of this clone: Its cognate antigen is unknown.

The germline V gene encodes CDR1 MNHEY and CDR2 SMNVEV (reference sequence). CDR3 length: 15 residues. V lost 4 bases and J lost 2; bases outside the gene matches: 6. The sequencing input was PBMCs. This chain connects TRBV27 to TRBJ2-5, with 8 bases matching TRBD2. The sequence was collected from a woman aged 45 to 65 in good health and CMV-seropositive. CDR3 DNA sequence: TGTGCCAGCAGTTGGAATAGCGGGGTACAAGAGACCCAGTACTTC. It is translated as CASSWNSGVQETQYF.